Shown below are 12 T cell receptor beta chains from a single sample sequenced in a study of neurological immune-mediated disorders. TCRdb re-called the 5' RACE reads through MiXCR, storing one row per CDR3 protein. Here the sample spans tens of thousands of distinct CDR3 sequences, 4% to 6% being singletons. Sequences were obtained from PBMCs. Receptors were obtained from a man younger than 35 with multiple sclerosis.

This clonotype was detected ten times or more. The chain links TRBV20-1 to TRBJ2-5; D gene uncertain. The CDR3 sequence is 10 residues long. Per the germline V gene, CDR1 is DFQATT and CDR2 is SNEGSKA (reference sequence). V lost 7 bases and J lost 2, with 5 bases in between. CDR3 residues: CSGIQETQYF. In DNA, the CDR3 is TGCAGTGGGATTCAAGAGACCCAGTACTTC.

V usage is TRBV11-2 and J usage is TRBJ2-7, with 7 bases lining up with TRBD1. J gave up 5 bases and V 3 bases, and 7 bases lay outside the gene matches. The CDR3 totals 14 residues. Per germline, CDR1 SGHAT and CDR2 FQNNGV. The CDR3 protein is CASSFNRGSHEQYF. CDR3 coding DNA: TGTGCCAGCAGCTTTAACAGGGGATCCCACGAGCAGTACTTC.

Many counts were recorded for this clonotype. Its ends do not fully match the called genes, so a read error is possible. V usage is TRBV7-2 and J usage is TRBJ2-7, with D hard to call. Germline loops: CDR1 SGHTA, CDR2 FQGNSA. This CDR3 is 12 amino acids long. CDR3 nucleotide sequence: TGCGCCAGCAGCTTTCGAGGTGGCGAGCAGTACTTC. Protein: CASSFRGGEQYF.

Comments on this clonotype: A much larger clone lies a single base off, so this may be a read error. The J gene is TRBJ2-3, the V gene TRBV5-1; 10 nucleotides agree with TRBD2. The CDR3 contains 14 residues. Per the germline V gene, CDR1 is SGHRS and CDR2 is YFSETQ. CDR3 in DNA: TGCGCCAACAGCGGACTAGCGGGCACAGATACGCAGTATTTT. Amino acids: CANSGLAGTDTQYF.

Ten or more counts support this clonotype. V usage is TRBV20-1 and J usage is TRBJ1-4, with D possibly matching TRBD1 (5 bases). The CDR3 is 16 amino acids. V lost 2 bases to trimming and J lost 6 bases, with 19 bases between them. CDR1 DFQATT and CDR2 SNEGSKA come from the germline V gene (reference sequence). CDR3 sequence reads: CSARIPAARAYEKLFF. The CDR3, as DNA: TGCAGTGCTAGAATCCCGGCGGCCAGGGCGTATGAAAAACTGTTTTTT.

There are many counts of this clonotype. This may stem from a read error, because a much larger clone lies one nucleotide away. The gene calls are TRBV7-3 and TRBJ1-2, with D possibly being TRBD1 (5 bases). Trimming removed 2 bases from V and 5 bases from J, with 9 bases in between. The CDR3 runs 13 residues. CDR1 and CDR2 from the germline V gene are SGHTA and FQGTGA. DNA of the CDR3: TGTGCCAGCAGCTTAGGAAAGGGGTATGGCTACACCTTC. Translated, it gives CASSLGKGYGYTF.

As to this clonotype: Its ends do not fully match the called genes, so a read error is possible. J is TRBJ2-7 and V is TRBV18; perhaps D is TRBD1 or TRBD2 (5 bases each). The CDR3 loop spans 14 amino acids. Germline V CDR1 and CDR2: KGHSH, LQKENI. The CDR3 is CANSPGGLGTEQYF. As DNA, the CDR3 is TGTGCCAACTCACCCGGCGGTCTGGGGACCGAGCAGTACTTC.

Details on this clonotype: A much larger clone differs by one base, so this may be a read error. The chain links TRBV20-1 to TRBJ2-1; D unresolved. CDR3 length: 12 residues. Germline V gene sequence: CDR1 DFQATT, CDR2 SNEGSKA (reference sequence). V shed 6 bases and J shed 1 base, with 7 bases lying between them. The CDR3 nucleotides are TGCAGTGCCCTTAGATCCTACAATGAGCAGTTCTTC. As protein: CSALRSYNEQFF.

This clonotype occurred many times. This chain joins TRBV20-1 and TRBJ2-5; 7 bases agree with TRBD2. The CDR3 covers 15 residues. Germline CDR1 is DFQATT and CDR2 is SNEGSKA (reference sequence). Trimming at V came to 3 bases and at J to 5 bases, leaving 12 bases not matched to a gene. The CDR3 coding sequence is TGCAGTGCTAGTAGACTGCGGGAGTTGGAGGAGACCCAGTACTTC. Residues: CSASRLRELEETQYF.

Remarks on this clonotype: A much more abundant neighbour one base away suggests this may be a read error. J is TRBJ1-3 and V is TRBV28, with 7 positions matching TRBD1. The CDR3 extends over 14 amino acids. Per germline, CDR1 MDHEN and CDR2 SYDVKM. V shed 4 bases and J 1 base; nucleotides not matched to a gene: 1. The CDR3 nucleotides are TGTGCCAGCAGTTGGGACAGATCTGGAAACACCATATATTTT. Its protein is CASSWDRSGNTIYF.

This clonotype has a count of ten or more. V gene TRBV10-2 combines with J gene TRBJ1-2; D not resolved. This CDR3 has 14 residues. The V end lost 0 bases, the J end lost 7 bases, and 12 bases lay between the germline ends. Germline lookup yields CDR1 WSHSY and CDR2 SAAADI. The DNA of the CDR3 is TGCGCCAGCAGTGAGTCCAGGCAGGCACGTGGCTACACCTTC. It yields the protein CASSESRQARGYTF.

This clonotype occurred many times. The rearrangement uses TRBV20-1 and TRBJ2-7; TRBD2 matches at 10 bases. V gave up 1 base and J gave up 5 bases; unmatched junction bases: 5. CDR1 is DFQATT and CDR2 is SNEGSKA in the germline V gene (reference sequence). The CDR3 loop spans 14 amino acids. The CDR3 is CSARVGSGGNEQYF. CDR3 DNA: TGCAGTGCTAGAGTTGGTAGCGGGGGGAACGAGCAGTACTTC.